This T cell receptor beta chain was profiled in a study of Ad26.COV2.S vaccination and SARS-CoV-2 variants. This CDR3 comprises 15 residues. With 5 bases removed from V and 2 bases from J, the gap between germline ends came to 13 bases. CDR1 and CDR2 (germline): SGHTA, FQGTGA. Using immunoSEQ multiplex PCR, the repertoire was profiled, and TCRdb retains in-frame clones only, with some absent. Among roughly 410,000 clones, roughly four fifths were seen once, and the ten largest hold approximately 7%. Treatment of the sample: around 19 received Ad26.COV2.S at low or high dose, single or two shots; several received placebo; per-sample allocation not given. Collection of the samples took place on day 63 after the first injection of vaccine or placebo.

The material sequenced was peripheral blood, taken in a trial of Ad26.COV2.S vaccine versus placebo. The clonotype comes from a person aged 18-65 years who received the Ad26.COV2.S COVID-19 vaccine or a placebo. The chain recombines TRBV7-3 with TRBJ2-1; tentatively, D is TRBD2 (6 bases). In DNA, the CDR3 is TGTGCCAGCAGCCCAGTGGTAGCGGCCTACAATGAGCAGTTCTTC. It encodes CASSPVVAAYNEQFF.